The clone carrying this T cell receptor (beta chain) was recorded only once. Only in-frame clones appear in the TCRdb table, and some are missing; sequencing was by immunoSEQ multiplex PCR. The repertoire holds about 45,000 clones, roughly 92% seen once, with roughly 0.55% in the top ten. The CDR3 totals 12 residues. From germline, CDR1 is SGHDT and CDR2 YYEEEE. Trimming pared 2 bases from V and 11 bases from J, leaving 10 bases between. This sample is part of a study of T cell changes during pregnancy in multiple sclerosis. This clonotype was obtained from a female donor with multiple sclerosis, enrolled in a pregnancy study. The sequencing here drew on CD4+ T cells from peripheral blood mononuclear cells, taken in the third trimester of pregnancy. The chain joins TRBV5-6 to TRBJ1-4, with D maybe TRBD1 (6 bases). CDR3: CASSFGGLKLFF. For the CDR3, the DNA is TGTGCCAGCAGCTTCGGGGGGCTGAAACTGTTTTTT. Using reference TRBV5-6 and TRBJ1-4 for the parts outside the CDR3, the full variable domain is DAGVTQSPTHLIKTRGQQVTLRCSPKSGHDTVSWYQQALGQGPQFIFQYYEEEERQRGNFPDRFSGHQFPNYSSELNVNALLLGDSALYLCASSFGGLKLFFGSGTQLSVL.